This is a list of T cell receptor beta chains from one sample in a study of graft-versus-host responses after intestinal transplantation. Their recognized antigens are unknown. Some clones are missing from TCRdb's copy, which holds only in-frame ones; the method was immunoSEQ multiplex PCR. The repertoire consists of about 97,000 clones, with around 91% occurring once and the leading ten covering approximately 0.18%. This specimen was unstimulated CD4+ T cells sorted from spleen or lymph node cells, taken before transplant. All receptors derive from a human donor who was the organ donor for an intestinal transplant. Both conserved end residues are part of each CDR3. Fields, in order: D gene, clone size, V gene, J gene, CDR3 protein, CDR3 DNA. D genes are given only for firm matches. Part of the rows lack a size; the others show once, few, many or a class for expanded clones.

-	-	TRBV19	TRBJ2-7	CASSINRGGNYEQYF	TGTGCCAGTAGTATAAACAGGGGGGGGAACTACGAGCAGTACTTC
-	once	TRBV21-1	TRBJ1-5	CASFPGWINQPQHF	TGTGCCAGCTTCCCAGGGTGGATCAATCAGCCCCAGCATTTT
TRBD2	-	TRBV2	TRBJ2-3	CASNRAGRHYGTDTQYF	TGTGCCAGCAATCGAGCGGGGCGCCATTATGGAACAGATACGCAGTATTTT
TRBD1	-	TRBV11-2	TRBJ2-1	CASSLGTGFYNEQFF	TGTGCCAGCAGCCTCGGGACAGGTTTTTACAATGAGCAGTTCTTC
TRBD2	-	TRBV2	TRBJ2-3	CASSAPGGGATDTQYF	TGTGCCAGCAGCGCCCCCGGCGGGGGTGCCACAGATACGCAGTATTTT
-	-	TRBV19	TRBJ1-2	CASSIHAGNYGYTF	TGTGCCAGTAGTATCCATGCAGGGAACTATGGCTACACCTTC
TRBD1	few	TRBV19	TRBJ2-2	CASSMGTGGTGELFF	TGTGCCAGTAGTATGGGGACAGGGGGCACCGGGGAGCTGTTTTTT
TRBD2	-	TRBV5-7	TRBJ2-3	CASSERGGDTDTQYF	TGTGCCAGCAGCGAGCGGGGGGGCGACACAGATACGCAGTATTTT
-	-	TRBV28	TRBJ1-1	CASSLSVGEAFF	TGTGCCAGCAGTTTATCTGTCGGTGAAGCTTTCTTT
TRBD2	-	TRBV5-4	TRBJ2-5	CASSLDLASGGGETQYF	TGTGCCAGCAGCTTGGATTTGGCGAGCGGGGGAGGGGAGACCCAGTACTTC
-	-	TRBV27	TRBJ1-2	CASSSIRAYGYTF	TGTGCCAGCAGTTCTATCAGGGCGTATGGCTACACCTTC
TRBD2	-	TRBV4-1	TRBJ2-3	CASSQGLAGDTQYF	TGCGCCAGCAGCCAAGGACTAGCGGGAGATACGCAGTATTTT
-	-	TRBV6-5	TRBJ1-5	CASSRQGNQPQHF	TGTGCCAGCAGCCGACAGGGCAATCAGCCCCAGCATTTT
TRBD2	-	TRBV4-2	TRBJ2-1	CASSRGGSYNEQFF	TGTGCCAGCAGCCGGGGGGGAAGCTACAATGAGCAGTTCTTC
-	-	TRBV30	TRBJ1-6	CAWSFPLQGKRDNSPLHF	TGTGCCTGGAGTTTCCCACTTCAGGGGAAACGGGATAATTCACCCCTCCACTTT
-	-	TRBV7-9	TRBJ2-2	CASRRLVTANTGELFF	TGTGCCAGCAGGCGACTAGTAACCGCGAACACCGGGGAGCTGTTTTTT
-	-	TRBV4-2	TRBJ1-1	CASSQDRNTEAFF	TGTGCCAGCAGCCAAGACAGAAACACTGAAGCTTTCTTT
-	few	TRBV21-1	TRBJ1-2	CASSKGAFYGYTF	TGTGCCAGCAGCAAAGGGGCCTTCTATGGCTACACCTTC
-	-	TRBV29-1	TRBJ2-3	CSGKGVPDTQYF	TGCAGTGGGAAGGGGGTTCCAGATACGCAGTATTTT
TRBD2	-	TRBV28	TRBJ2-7	CASRPPGLAVYEQYF	TGTGCCAGCAGGCCACCGGGGCTAGCGGTTTACGAGCAGTACTTC
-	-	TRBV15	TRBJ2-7	CATSREPTGTYEQYF	TGTGCCACCAGCAGAGAGCCCACAGGAACCTACGAGCAGTACTTC
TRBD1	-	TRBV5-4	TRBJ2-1	CASSTGDWAYGNEQFF	TGTGCCAGCAGCACAGGGGATTGGGCCTACGGCAATGAGCAGTTCTTC
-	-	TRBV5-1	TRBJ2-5	CASSLDSSLLETQYF	TGCGCCAGCAGCTTGGACAGCTCATTGTTGGAGACCCAGTACTTC
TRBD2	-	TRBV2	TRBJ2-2	CASSETSGAGELFF	TGTGCCAGCAGTGAGACTAGCGGGGCCGGGGAGCTGTTTTTT
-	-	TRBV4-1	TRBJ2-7	CASSQDRASWGPNSYEQYF	TGCGCCAGCAGCCAAGATCGGGCTAGCTGGGGTCCGAACTCCTACGAGCAGTACTTC
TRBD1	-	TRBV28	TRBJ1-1	CASSLEDRGAFF	TGTGCCAGCAGTTTAGAGGACAGGGGAGCTTTCTTT
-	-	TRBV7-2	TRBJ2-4	CASSLGQRPINIQYF	TGTGCCAGCAGCTTGGGGCAGAGGCCAATCAACATTCAGTACTTC